The 27 T cell receptor beta chains listed next were all sequenced from one sample in a study of PD-1 blockade in classical Hodgkin lymphoma. Generated by immunoSEQ multiplex PCR, the TCRdb table keeps only in-frame clones and is missing some. The sample has more than 85,000 clones; roughly 87% are singletons. Noted time point: cycle 4 day 1 (C4D1), after 5 to 7 weeks of nivolumab. All patients relapsed after autologous stem cell transplantation, and brentuximab vedotin exposure varied. The material sequenced was peripheral blood mononuclear cells (PBMCs), taken before the fourth cycle of nivolumab. The receptors shown here come from a human donor with classical Hodgkin lymphoma.

This rearrangement joins TRBV9 to TRBJ1-2, with D tentatively TRBD1 (5 bases). Trimming took off 0 bases at V and 5 bases at J, with 11 bases between the two ends. Germline lookup yields CDR1 SGDLS and CDR2 YYNGEE. CDR3 length: 14 amino acids. The chain's CDR3 is CASSVEPGLYGYTF. The DNA of the CDR3 is TGTGCCAGCAGCGTAGAGCCAGGGTTGTATGGCTACACCTTC.

The rearrangement uses TRBV6-5 and TRBJ2-7; D is perhaps TRBD2 (5 bases). V dropped 0 bases and J dropped 2 bases, with 14 bases sitting between them. The germline V gene encodes CDR1 MNHEY and CDR2 SVGAGI. This CDR3 has 16 amino acids. As DNA, the CDR3 is TGTGCCAGCAGTTACTCGTCTAGCCCCGGGACCTACGAGCAGTACTTC. Translation: CASSYSSSPGTYEQYF.

The rearrangement uses TRBV6-4 and TRBJ1-4, with D uncertain. CDR1 and CDR2 (germline): MRHNA, SNTAGT. The CDR3 runs to 16 residues. V gave up 5 bases and J gave up 7 bases, with 20 bases separating them. The CDR3 DNA reads as TGTGCCAGCAGTTCCACCCGACCGGCCCGAGGTGAAAAACTGTTTTTT. It specifies CASSSTRPARGEKLFF.

This clone has just one count. This chain uses TRBV7-6 with TRBJ2-1; possibly TRBD2 for D (6 bases). With 5 bases removed from V and 7 bases from J, the gap between germline ends came to 18 bases. The CDR3 has 15 residues. Per germline, CDR1 SGHVS and CDR2 FNYEAQ. The CDR3 here is CASSVPGVKGNEQFF. The CDR3 nucleotides read TGTGCCAGCAGCGTACCGGGAGTAAAGGGGAATGAGCAGTTCTTC.

The J gene is TRBJ2-2, the V gene TRBV6-5; tentatively, D is TRBD1 or TRBD2 (5 bases each). V gave up 1 base and J gave up 6 bases, with 12 bases separating them. This CDR3 spans 15 amino acids. Germline CDR1 reads MNHEY; CDR2 reads SVGAGI. The CDR3 region has the DNA TGTGCCAGCAGTTACTGGGCAGGGCGGGCCGGGGAGCTGTTTTTT. It codes for CASSYWAGRAGELFF.

The chain combines TRBV6-5 with TRBJ2-2, with D possibly being TRBD2 (6 bases). The CDR3 runs to 16 residues. CDR1 and CDR2 (germline): MNHEY, SVGAGI. Trimming shortened V by 2 bases and J by 8 bases, and 18 bases separated the two germline ends. CDR3 amino acids: CASSYKPGLNIGELFF. The CDR3 DNA reads TGTGCCAGCAGTTACAAGCCGGGACTCAATATTGGGGAGCTGTTTTTT.

The chain carries TRBV9 and TRBJ1-4; TRBD1 aligns across 10 bases. This CDR3 is built from 19 residues. CDR1 and CDR2 (germline): SGDLS, YYNGEE. V was pared by 0 bases and J by 3 bases, with 11 bases of the junction left unmatched. CDR3: CASSVGPTGGPWANEKLFF. In nucleotides, the CDR3 is TGTGCCAGCAGCGTAGGCCCGACAGGGGGCCCTTGGGCTAATGAAAAACTGTTTTTT.

V and J are TRBV5-6 and TRBJ1-1, with a weak D call TRBD1 (5 bases). This CDR3 is built from 12 residues. The germline V gene encodes CDR1 SGHDT and CDR2 YYEEEE. Trimming cost V 1 base and J 7 bases, with 8 bases left between them. The DNA of the CDR3 is TGTGCCAGCAGCTTGAGGGGTATTGAAGCTTTCTTT. It yields the protein CASSLRGIEAFF. Full variable domain (rest looked up from reference TRBV5-6 and TRBJ1-1): DAGVTQSPTHLIKTRGQQVTLRCSPKSGHDTVSWYQQALGQGPQFIFQYYEEEERQRGNFPDRFSGHQFPNYSSELNVNALLLGDSALYLCASSLRGIEAFFGQGTRLTVV.

The V gene is TRBV30, the J gene TRBJ1-1, with D possibly TRBD1 on 5 matching bases. CDR1 is GTSNPN and CDR2 is SVGIG in the germline V gene (reference sequence). The CDR3 is 13 residues long. Trimming took off 1 base at V and 3 bases at J, with 9 bases between the two ends. The CDR3 sequence is CAWSAEGYTEAFF. The CDR3 region has the DNA TGTGCCTGGAGTGCAGAGGGGTACACTGAAGCTTTCTTT.

This clone has only one observation. V gene TRBV2 combines with J gene TRBJ1-3, with TRBD1 matching over 9 bases. The CDR3 contains 16 residues. The V and J ends lost 3 bases and 1 base, in that order; junction bases with no gene match: 4. Germline V gene data show CDR1 as SNHLY and CDR2 as FYNNEI. The CDR3 DNA reads as TGTGCCAGCAGTGATTTCGGGACAGGGTCTGGAAACACCATATATTTT. It yields the protein CASSDFGTGSGNTIYF.

The chain carries TRBV7-9 and TRBJ2-2; 7 nucleotides match TRBD1. V dropped 7 bases and J dropped 2; count of bases not matched to a gene: 7. There are 15 residues in the CDR3. Germline-derived CDR1 and CDR2 are SEHNR and FQNEAQ (reference sequence). CDR3 sequence reads: CASTLEGGNTGELFF. In DNA form, the CDR3 reads TGTGCCAGCACCCTCGAAGGGGGCAACACCGGGGAGCTGTTTTTT.

For this clone: Other DNA sequences in this specimen translate into the identical CDR3. The genes are TRBV11-3 and TRBJ1-1, with 7 bases fitting TRBD1. The CDR3 runs to 13 residues. In germline, CDR1 is SGHNT, CDR2 YENEEA. J lost 3 bases, V lost 3 bases, and 1 base had no gene match. CDR3: CASSFDRDTEAFF. The CDR3 DNA reads as TGTGCCAGCAGCTTTGACAGGGACACTGAAGCTTTCTTT.

The genes are TRBV28 and TRBJ1-5; 7 nucleotides agree with TRBD1. The CDR3 sequence is 16 residues long. The trim removed 6 bases at V and 5 bases at J, leaving 13 bases unmatched. Germline lookup yields CDR1 MDHEN and CDR2 SYDVKM. CDR3 sequence reads: CASRRTTGVGDQPQHF. Written as DNA, the CDR3 is TGTGCCAGCAGGCGGACCACAGGGGTTGGGGATCAGCCCCAGCATTTT.

The rearrangement uses TRBV7-2 and TRBJ2-1; D might be TRBD1 or TRBD2, each matching 5 bases. Trimming took 8 bases from V and 7 from J, leaving 15 bases between them. The CDR3 has 13 amino acids. CDR1 and CDR2 (germline): SGHTA, FQGNSA. This CDR3 is CASGLMGENEQFF. CDR3 sequence (DNA): TGTGCCAGCGGGCTAATGGGGGAGAATGAGCAGTTCTTC.

This chain joins TRBV4-2 and TRBJ2-5; 9 nucleotides match TRBD2. V lost 5 bases to trimming and J lost 5 bases; unmatched junction nucleotides: 9. This CDR3 region has 15 residues. Germline CDR1 is LGHNA and CDR2 is YNFKEQ. The CDR3 sequence: CASSYASGIMETQYF. As DNA, the CDR3 is TGTGCCAGCAGCTACGCTAGCGGGATTATGGAGACCCAGTACTTC.

This clone has just one count. The genes are TRBV28 and TRBJ2-1, with D tentatively TRBD1 or TRBD2 (6 bases each). The germline gives CDR1 MDHEN, CDR2 SYDVKM. Trimming left V 2 bases short and J 5 bases short, with 10 bases between. This CDR3 has 14 amino acids. The CDR3 nucleotides are TGTGCCAGCAGTTTACCGGGGGCGAACAATGAGCAGTTCTTC. Protein: CASSLPGANNEQFF.

This rearrangement joins TRBV6-5 to TRBJ2-7; the D is unclear. Trimming stripped 6 bases from V and 2 bases from J, with 8 bases between. Germline V gives CDR1 MNHEY, CDR2 SVGAGI. The CDR3 is 12 amino acids. CDR3 nucleotide sequence: TGTGCCAGCAGAACTACAGCCTACGAGCAGTACTTC. As protein: CASRTTAYEQYF.

J is TRBJ2-1 and V is TRBV4-1; D could derive from TRBD1 or TRBD2 (7 bases each). Germline V gene lookup returns CDR1 MGHRA and CDR2 YSYEKL. The V end was cut by 3 bases, the J end by 8 bases, with 14 bases between. This CDR3 spans 14 amino acids. The CDR3 DNA sequence: TGCGCCAGCAGCCAGGGGGGGACAGTCCATGAGCAGTTCTTC. It yields the protein CASSQGGTVHEQFF.

CDR3 loop: CASSGYGTGELFF. In DNA, the CDR3 is TGTGCCAGCAGCGGCTATGGGACCGGGGAGCTGTTTTTT. J is TRBJ2-2 and V is TRBV7-2; D not resolved. Per the germline V gene, CDR1 is SGHTA and CDR2 is FQGNSA. Between the trimmed V and J ends, which lost 5 bases and 5 bases, there was a span of 9 bases. The CDR3 runs to 13 residues.

Only a few counts were recorded for this clone. This chain joins TRBV7-9 and TRBJ2-3; D is perhaps TRBD2 (6 bases). This CDR3 region has 13 residues. Per the germline V gene, CDR1 is SEHNR and CDR2 is FQNEAQ (reference sequence). Trimming took 6 bases from V and 4 from J, leaving 11 bases between them. CDR3 amino acids: CASSWEVPDTQYF. The CDR3 region has the DNA TGTGCCAGCAGTTGGGAGGTACCAGATACGCAGTATTTT.

The chain links TRBV4-1 to TRBJ2-5; 10 bases agree with TRBD1. J gave up 2 bases and V 6 bases, and 9 bases lay outside the gene matches. The CDR3 consists of 16 residues. CDR1 and CDR2 from the germline V gene are MGHRA and YSYEKL. The CDR3 coding sequence is TGCGCCAGCAGAGTGACAGGGGGCCTGACTCAAGAGACCCAGTACTTC. Amino acids: CASRVTGGLTQETQYF.

The chain uses TRBV7-9 and TRBJ1-2; 8 nucleotides align to TRBD1. The germline gives CDR1 SEHNR, CDR2 FQNEAQ (reference sequence). The CDR3 runs to 15 residues. The V gene end was trimmed by 5 bases and the J gene end by 3 bases; junction bases not matched to a gene: 8. The CDR3 nucleotides read TGTGCCAGCAGCATACCGACAGGGGTTTACTATGGCTACACCTTC. Translated: CASSIPTGVYYGYTF.

The count of this clone is one. The chain combines TRBV4-3 with TRBJ2-2; tentatively, D is TRBD1 (5 bases). Germline CDR1 reads LGHNA; CDR2 reads YSLEER. This CDR3 region has 16 residues. Trimming cost V 1 base and J 1 base, with 10 bases left between them. The DNA for the CDR3 is TGCGCCAGCAGCCAAGCAAAGGACATGAACACCGGGGAGCTGTTTTTT. It translates to CASSQAKDMNTGELFF.

The J gene is TRBJ2-1, the V gene TRBV6-1, with D unclear. The germline V and J ends were trimmed by 4 bases and 6 bases, with 16 bases remaining between them. The CDR3 has 15 residues. Germline-derived CDR1 and CDR2 are MNHNS and SASEGT. CDR3 sequence: CASSGWLSEGNEQFF. The CDR3 DNA follows: TGTGCCAGCAGTGGATGGCTATCTGAAGGCAATGAGCAGTTCTTC.

The chain has TRBV18 and TRBJ2-7; 7 bases are shared with TRBD1. Germline V lookup: CDR1 KGHSH, CDR2 LQKENI. The CDR3 is made up of 15 amino acids. Trimming at V came to 0 bases and at J to 3 bases, leaving 5 bases not matched to a gene. CDR3 DNA sequence: TGTGCCAGCTCACCACCAGAAGGGGGCATCTACGAGCAGTACTTC. Encoded protein: CASSPPEGGIYEQYF.

The rearrangement uses TRBV19 and TRBJ2-1, with TRBD1 identical over 10 bases. V shed 4 bases, J shed 8 bases, and the junction held 2 bases outside the gene matches. Germline CDR1 and CDR2: LNHDA and SQIVND (reference sequence). The CDR3 runs 13 residues. CDR3 loop: CASSKTGGDEQFF. The CDR3 nucleotides read TGTGCCAGTAGTAAGACAGGGGGCGATGAGCAGTTCTTC.

The chain uses TRBV27 and TRBJ1-2; 8 nucleotides agree with TRBD1. CDR1 MNHEY and CDR2 SMNVEV come from the germline V gene (reference sequence). V shed 4 bases, J shed 8 bases, and the junction held 6 bases outside the gene matches. This CDR3 contains 13 residues. Here the CDR3 reads CASSWTGSGGYTF. Here the CDR3 DNA reads TGTGCCAGCAGTTGGACAGGGAGTGGAGGCTACACCTTC.